Listed below are T cell receptor beta chains from one sample, sequenced in a study of T cells in Graves' hyperthyroidism and ophthalmopathy. TCRdb re-called the multiplex PCR reads with MiXCR, one entry per CDR3 protein. The sample has around 190,000 distinct CDR3 sequences; about 17% are singletons. The sequenced sample consisted of blood. The receptors here all came from a woman between 50 and 59 years old with Graves' hyperthyroidism. The CDR3 runs from the conserved cysteine through the conserved F or W. The D gene is left open where the match is weak. Clone size is given for some rows only: seen once, a few or many times, or a class if the clone is expanded.

V: TRBV6-1
D: .
J: TRBJ2-2
size: many
CDR3: CASSYESTGELFF
DNA: TGTGCCAGCAGTTACGAGTCCACCGGGGAGCTGTTTTTT

V: TRBV15
D: .
J: TRBJ2-5
size: few
CDR3: CATSRDSSSSTQYF
DNA: TGTGCCACCAGCAGAGATTCGAGCTCCTCGACCCAGTACTTC

V: TRBV5-1
D: .
J: TRBJ1-2
size: .
CDR3: CASSLTQGTGYTF
DNA: TGCGCCAGCAGCTTGACGCAGGGGACCGGCTACACCTTC

V: TRBV6-1
D: .
J: TRBJ1-1
size: .
CDR3: CASTSYTEAFF
DNA: TGTGCCAGCACTTCCTACACTGAAGCTTTCTTT

V: TRBV6-1
D: .
J: TRBJ1-4
size: many
CDR3: CASRNNPNEKLFF
DNA: TGTGCCAGCAGGAACAATCCTAATGAAAAACTGTTTTTT

V: TRBV15
D: .
J: TRBJ2-3
size: many
CDR3: CATSRDRPAASTDTQYF
DNA: TGTGCCACCAGCAGAGATCGGCCAGCGGCAAGCACAGATACGCAGTATTTT

V: TRBV19
D: .
J: TRBJ2-3
size: .
CDR3: CASSLGTPDTQYF
DNA: TGTGCCAGTAGCCTAGGGACACCTGATACGCAGTATTTT

V: TRBV10-2
D: .
J: TRBJ2-7
size: .
CDR3: CASSESWFEQYF
DNA: TGCGCCAGCAGTGAGTCATGGTTCGAGCAGTACTTC

V: TRBV5-8
D: .
J: TRBJ1-5
size: many
CDR3: CASKQGYQPQHF
DNA: TGTGCCAGCAAACAGGGATATCAGCCCCAGCATTTT

V: TRBV10-2
D: TRBD2
J: TRBJ2-3
size: many
CDR3: CASSVSGSAYTQYF
DNA: TGCGCCAGCAGTGTTAGCGGGAGTGCATATACGCAGTATTTT

V: TRBV30
D: .
J: TRBJ1-5
size: few
CDR3: CAWSGLVPHPQHF
DNA: TGTGCCTGGAGTGGATTGGTGCCCCATCCCCAGCATTTT

V: TRBV7-2
D: .
J: TRBJ2-7
size: many
CDR3: CASSLSGKTGHEQYF
DNA: TGTGCCAGCAGCCTTAGCGGAAAGACGGGCCACGAGCAGTACTTC

V: TRBV19
D: .
J: TRBJ2-3
size: .
CDR3: CASSMNGALTDTQYF
DNA: TGTGCCAGTAGTATGAATGGGGCCTTGACAGATACGCAGTATTTT

V: TRBV15
D: .
J: TRBJ1-5
size: many
CDR3: CATSRDGSNQPQHF
DNA: TGTGCCACCAGCAGAGACGGGAGCAATCAGCCCCAGCATTTT

V: TRBV14
D: .
J: TRBJ1-5
size: many
CDR3: CASSPTRSGGNQPQHF
DNA: TGTGCCAGCAGCCCCACCAGGTCGGGGGGCAATCAGCCCCAGCATTTT

V: TRBV6-9
D: .
J: TRBJ1-6
size: once
CDR3: CASSYDSLHNSPLHF
DNA: TGTGCCAGCAGTTACGACAGCCTCCATAATTCACCCCTCCACTTT

V: TRBV5-4
D: TRBD1
J: TRBJ2-3
size: many
CDR3: CASNQGQGVTDTQYF
DNA: TGTGCCAGCAACCAGGGACAGGGAGTCACAGATACGCAGTATTTT

V: TRBV12-3/TRBV12-4
D: .
J: TRBJ1-5
size: .
CDR3: CASSLGLEGQPQHF
DNA: TGTGCCAGCAGTTTAGGGTTGGAGGGTCAGCCCCAGCATTTT

V: TRBV11-2
D: .
J: TRBJ2-3
size: .
CDR3: CASTPGVFSDTQYF
DNA: TGTGCCAGCACCCCGGGAGTTTTTTCAGATACGCAGTATTTT

V: TRBV19
D: .
J: TRBJ1-5
size: .
CDR3: CASSISDTGNQPQHF
DNA: TGTGCCAGTAGTATAAGCGACACGGGCAATCAGCCCCAGCATTTT

V: TRBV29-1
D: TRBD1
J: TRBJ2-5
size: many
CDR3: CSVAGQGALQETQYF
DNA: TGCAGCGTTGCCGGACAGGGGGCTTTACAAGAGACCCAGTACTTC

V: TRBV3-1
D: TRBD2
J: TRBJ2-1
size: .
CDR3: CASHGGRSNNEQFF
DNA: TGTGCCAGTCACGGCGGGAGGTCCAACAATGAGCAGTTCTTC

V: TRBV6-1
D: .
J: TRBJ2-3
size: many
CDR3: CASSEEVSSTDTQYF
DNA: TGTGCCAGCAGTGAAGAGGTATCGAGCACAGATACGCAGTATTTT

V: TRBV19
D: .
J: TRBJ2-1
size: few
CDR3: CASSITAYNEQFF
DNA: TGTGCCAGTAGTATCACAGCATACAATGAGCAGTTCTTC

V: TRBV6-1
D: TRBD1
J: TRBJ2-7
size: many
CDR3: CASSEAKTGPPPYEQYF
DNA: TGTGCCAGCAGTGAAGCGAAGACAGGGCCACCGCCCTACGAGCAGTACTTC

V: TRBV2
D: TRBD2
J: TRBJ2-1
size: few
CDR3: CASRTTSGVYNEQFF
DNA: TGTGCCAGCAGGACGACTAGCGGGGTATACAATGAGCAGTTCTTC

V: TRBV6-9
D: .
J: TRBJ1-2
size: .
CDR3: CASRGKDGINYGYTF
DNA: TGTGCCAGTAGGGGCAAAGACGGAATTAACTATGGCTACACCTTC

V: TRBV5-1
D: .
J: TRBJ2-7
size: many
CDR3: CASSLDIYEQYF
DNA: TGCGCCAGCAGCTTGGATATCTACGAGCAGTACTTC